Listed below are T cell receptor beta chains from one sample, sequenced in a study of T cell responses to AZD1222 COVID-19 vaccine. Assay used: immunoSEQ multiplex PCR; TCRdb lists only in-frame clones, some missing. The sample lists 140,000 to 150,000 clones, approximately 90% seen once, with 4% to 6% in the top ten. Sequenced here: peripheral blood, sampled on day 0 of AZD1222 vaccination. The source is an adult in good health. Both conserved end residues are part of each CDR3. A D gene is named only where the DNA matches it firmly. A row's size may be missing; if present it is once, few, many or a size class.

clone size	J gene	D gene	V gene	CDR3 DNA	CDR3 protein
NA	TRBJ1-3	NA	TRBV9	TGTGCCAGCAGCGTAGCGCCAGGGTTTTGGGACACCATATATTTT	CASSVAPGFWDTIYF
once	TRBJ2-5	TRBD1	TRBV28	TGTGCCAGCAGCCGTCGACAGGGGCAGGAGACCCAGTACTTC	CASSRRQGQETQYF
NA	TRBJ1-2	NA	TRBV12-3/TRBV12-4	TGTGCCAGCAGCACAGATTCAGGCTATGGCTACACCTTC	CASSTDSGYGYTF
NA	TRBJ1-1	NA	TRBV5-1	TGCGCCAGCAGCTTGGAGATAGACGGACACACTGAAGCTTTCTTT	CASSLEIDGHTEAFF
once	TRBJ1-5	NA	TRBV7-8	TGTGCCAGCAGCCGAGGGGCGGTTGGCAATCAGCCCCAGCATTTT	CASSRGAVGNQPQHF
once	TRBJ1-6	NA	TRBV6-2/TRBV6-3	TGTGCCAGCAGTTATACTCGAGGGAATTCACCCCTCCACTTT	CASSYTRGNSPLHF
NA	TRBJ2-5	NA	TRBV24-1	TGTGCCACTAAGGGGCCGAGAGAGACCCAGTACTTC	CATKGPRETQYF
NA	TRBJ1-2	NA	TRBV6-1	TGTGCCAGCAGTGAAATGGGGCGAAACTATGGCTACACCTTC	CASSEMGRNYGYTF
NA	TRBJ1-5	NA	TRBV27	TGTGCCAGCCGGGTGAACAGCAAGTATCAGCCCCAGCATTTT	CASRVNSKYQPQHF
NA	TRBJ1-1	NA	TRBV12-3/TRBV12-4	TGTGCCAGCAGTTGGGCGAACACTGAAGCTTTCTTT	CASSWANTEAFF
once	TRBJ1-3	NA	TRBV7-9	TGTGCCAGCAGCTTAGGAAGTTCGACAGACTTCTCTGGAAACACCATATATTTT	CASSLGSSTDFSGNTIYF
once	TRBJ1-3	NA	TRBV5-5	TGTGCCAGCAGCTCCGGGGCAAACACCATATATTTT	CASSSGANTIYF
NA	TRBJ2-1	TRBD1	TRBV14	TGTGCCAGCAGCCAAGGTATCGGACAGGGATTCTACAATGAGCAGTTCTTC	CASSQGIGQGFYNEQFF
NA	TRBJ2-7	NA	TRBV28	TGTGCCAGCCGCGCAGTGAGCTCCTACGAGCAGTACTTC	CASRAVSSYEQYF
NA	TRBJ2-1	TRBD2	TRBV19	TGTGCCAGTAGGTTGACTAGCGGGGGGGCCAATGAGCAGTTCTTC	CASRLTSGGANEQFF
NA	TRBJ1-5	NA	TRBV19	TGTGCCAGTAGACAGGTTGGGCAGCCCCAGCATTTT	CASRQVGQPQHF
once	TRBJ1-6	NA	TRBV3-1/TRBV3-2	TGTGCCAGCAGCCAAGATGGGACGGGCCCCAGGGCCCTCCACTTT	CASSQDGTGPRALHF
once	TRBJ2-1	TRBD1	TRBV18	TGTGCCAGCTCACCAGGGGACAGGGGTTTCGATGAGCAGTTCTTC	CASSPGDRGFDEQFF
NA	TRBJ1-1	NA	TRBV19	TGTGCCAGTGGCAATACAGTGAACACTGAAGCTTTCTTT	CASGNTVNTEAFF
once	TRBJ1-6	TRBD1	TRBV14	TGTGCCAGCACGTCCAGGGGGAACTCACCCCTCCACTTT	CASTSRGNSPLHF
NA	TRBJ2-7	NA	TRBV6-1	TGTGCCAGCAGTGAATTCTCGCGGTCGGCCTACGAGCAGTACTTC	CASSEFSRSAYEQYF
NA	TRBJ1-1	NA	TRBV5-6	TGTGCCAGCAGCTTTAGGGGCGTGAGGAGCACTGAAGCTTTCTTT	CASSFRGVRSTEAFF
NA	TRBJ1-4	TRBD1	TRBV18	TGTGCCAGCTCACCCCGGGACAGATATGAAAAACTGTTTTTT	CASSPRDRYEKLFF
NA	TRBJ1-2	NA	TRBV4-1	TGCGCCAGCAGCCAAGTCGGGCTCTATGGCTACACCTTC	CASSQVGLYGYTF
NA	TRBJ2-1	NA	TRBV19	TGTGCCAGTAGTGGGACCTCCTACAATGAGCAGTTCTTC	CASSGTSYNEQFF
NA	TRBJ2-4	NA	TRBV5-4	TGTGCCAGCAGCTTCCCAGGGGAGGGCAAAAACATTCAGTACTTC	CASSFPGEGKNIQYF
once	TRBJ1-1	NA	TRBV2	TGTGCCAGCAGTGAAGCGTTCAGGCTGAACACTGAAGCTTTCTTT	CASSEAFRLNTEAFF
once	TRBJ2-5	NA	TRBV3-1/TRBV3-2	TGTGCCAGCAGCCCTACAGGGTGGGAGACCCAGTACTTC	CASSPTGWETQYF
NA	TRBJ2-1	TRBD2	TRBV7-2	TGTGCCAGCAGCCAAGGTGGGCGAGCGGGGCGGAATGAGCAGTTCTTC	CASSQGGRAGRNEQFF
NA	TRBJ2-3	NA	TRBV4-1	TGCGCCAGCAGCCAAGATCGGGTGGGCGCAGATACGCAGTATTTT	CASSQDRVGADTQYF
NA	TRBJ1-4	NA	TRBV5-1	TGCGCCAGCAGCTTGGTAGAGGGAGAAAAACTGTTTTTT	CASSLVEGEKLFF
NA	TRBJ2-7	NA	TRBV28	TGTGCCAGCAGTTTATGGGGAACAGGGACCCACGAGCAGTACTTC	CASSLWGTGTHEQYF
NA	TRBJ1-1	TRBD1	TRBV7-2	TGTGCCAGCAGTCTTGACAGGGGGCGGGACACTGAAGCTTTCTTT	CASSLDRGRDTEAFF
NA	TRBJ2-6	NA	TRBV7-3	TGTGCCAGCAGCCCATACGGGCGGAGCTCTGGGGCCAACGTCCTGACTTTC	CASSPYGRSSGANVLTF
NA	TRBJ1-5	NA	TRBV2	TGTGCCAGCAGTGATCAGACAGCGAGTAGCAATCAGCCCCAGCATTTT	CASSDQTASSNQPQHF
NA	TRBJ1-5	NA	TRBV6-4	TGTGCCAGCAGTGAAGAGGGCGCGGCTAACCAGCCCCAGCATTTT	CASSEEGAANQPQHF
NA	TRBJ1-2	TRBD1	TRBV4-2	TGTGCCAGCAGCCTGGGACAGGGGGTAGAGGGCTACACCTTC	CASSLGQGVEGYTF
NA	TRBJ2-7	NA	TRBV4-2	TGTGCCAGCAGCCATGGGGAGAGCTCCTACGAGCAGTACTTC	CASSHGESSYEQYF
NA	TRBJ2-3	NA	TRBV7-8	TGTGCCAGCAGCCCCCGTCTAGCGACTCGCACAGATACGCAGTATTTT	CASSPRLATRTDTQYF
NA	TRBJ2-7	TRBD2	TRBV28	TGTGCCAGCAGCCCGCTAGCGGGAGGGCCCTACGAGCAGTACTTC	CASSPLAGGPYEQYF
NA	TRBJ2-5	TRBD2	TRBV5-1	TGCGCCAGCAGCTTGGCCTTAGCGGGGGGGCCCCCCGAGACCCAGTACTTC	CASSLALAGGPPETQYF
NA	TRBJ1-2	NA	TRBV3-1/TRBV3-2	TGTGCCAGCAGCCCACTCGGGACGGTCGGCTACACCTTC	CASSPLGTVGYTF
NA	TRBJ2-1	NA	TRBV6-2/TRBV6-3	TGTGCCAGCAGTTACTCGACTGCGGGCCACTCCTACAATGAGCAGTTCTTC	CASSYSTAGHSYNEQFF
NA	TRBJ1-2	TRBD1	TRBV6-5	TGTGCCAGCAGTTCGACCGGGACAGACGCAACCTTC	CASSSTGTDATF
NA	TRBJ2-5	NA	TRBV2	TGTGCCAGCAGTGAAGGCACAGGGCAGGAGACCCAGTACTTC	CASSEGTGQETQYF
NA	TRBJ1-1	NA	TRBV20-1	TGCAGTGCTAGCGGGGCTGAAGCTTTCTTT	CSASGAEAFF